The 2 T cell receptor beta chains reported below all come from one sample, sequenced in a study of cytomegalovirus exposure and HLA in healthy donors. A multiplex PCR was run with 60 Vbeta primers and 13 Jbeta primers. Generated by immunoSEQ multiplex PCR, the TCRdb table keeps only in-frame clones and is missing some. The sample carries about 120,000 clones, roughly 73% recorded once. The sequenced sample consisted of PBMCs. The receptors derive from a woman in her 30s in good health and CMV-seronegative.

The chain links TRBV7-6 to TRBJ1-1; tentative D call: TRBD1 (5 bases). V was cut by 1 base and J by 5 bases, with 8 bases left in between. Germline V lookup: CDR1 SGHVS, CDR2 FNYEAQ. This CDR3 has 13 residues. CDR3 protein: CASSLGEGTEAFF. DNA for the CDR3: TGTGCCAGCAGCTTAGGGGAGGGGACTGAAGCTTTCTTT.

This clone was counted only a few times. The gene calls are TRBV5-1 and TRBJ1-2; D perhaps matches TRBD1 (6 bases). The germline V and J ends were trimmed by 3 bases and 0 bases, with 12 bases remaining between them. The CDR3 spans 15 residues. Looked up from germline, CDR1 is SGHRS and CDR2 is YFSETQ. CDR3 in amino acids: CASSSGQPPNYGYTF. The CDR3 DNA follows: TGCGCCAGCAGCTCAGGACAGCCGCCTAACTATGGCTACACCTTC.